This T cell receptor (beta chain) was obtained from a study of shared clonotypes between healthy human individuals. Findings of the study overall: Non-shared clonotypes had lower generation probabilities than those shared by all four donors. Compared with memory subsets, naive subsets generally had larger estimated richness.

Germline V gene sequence: CDR1 SGHRS, CDR2 YFSETQ. This CDR3 has 16 residues. Deletions cut 1 base from V and 0 bases from J, with 13 bases between. Using roughly 200 ng DNA, approximately 30,000 T cell genomes, the sorted-subset replicate PCRs were run. Method: immunoSEQ multiplex PCR; TCRdb's copy keeps in-frame clones and lacks some. The repertoire holds some 1.5 million clones, with under 99% as singletons. Researchers partitioned CD4+ cells into CD45RA+ naive and CD45RA-negative memory subsets. About this clone itself: Its antigen is unknown.

The receptor was isolated from a man aged 25-45 years in good health. The chain uses TRBV5-1 and TRBJ1-1; possible D gene TRBD1, 6 bases. The sequencing input was naive CD4+ T cells sorted from blood. The sample's subset: CD45RA+ positively selected. DNA of the CDR3: TGCGCCAGCAGCTTGTTATTTGGGGACATGAACACTGAAGCTTTCTTT. This gives the protein CASSLLFGDMNTEAFF.